Listed below are T cell receptor beta chains from one sample, sequenced in a study of shared clonotypes between healthy human individuals. Here immunoSEQ multiplex PCR was the method, and the copy in TCRdb shows in-frame clones only, minus some. The repertoire holds about 2.4 million clones, with 80% to 95% as singletons. The sequenced sample consisted of naive CD4+ T cells from PBMCs. The receptors were sampled from a man between 18 and 29 years old in good health. Some clones in this sample may be carry-over from other donors' samples. Each CDR3 is given without its conserved first and last residue. Size tells how often a clone was seen (once, few, many) or the class of an expanded clone, and some rows leave it out.

cdr3_length j_call v_call clone_size cdr3_aa
12 TRBJ2-7 TRBV7-3 . ASSLEAGSYEQY
13 TRBJ2-7 TRBV5-4 . ASSLSVGRSYEQY
11 TRBJ2-1 TRBV6-1 . ASSERAPPEQF
12 TRBJ2-5 TRBV18 . ASSPGPFTEPQY
13 TRBJ1-5 TRBV19 . ASSIRAGGGQPQH
11 TRBJ2-1 TRBV28 . ASSIGLYNEQF
13 TRBJ1-5 TRBV28 . ASSLRGQGNQPQH
15 TRBJ2-5 TRBV18 . ASSPATSGSDQETQY
13 TRBJ2-7 TRBV7-3 . ASSPGAGGPFPQY
16 TRBJ2-2 TRBV7-3 . ASSLMASGSGNTGELF
12 TRBJ2-3 TRBV11-3 . ASSRRAGTDTQY
11 TRBJ2-1 TRBV7-3 . ASSSSLYNEQF
11 TRBJ2-5 TRBV2 . ASREGGLGTQY
14 TRBJ1-4 TRBV15 . ATSRDGRTTNEKLF
11 TRBJ2-7 TRBV5-1 . ASSFASPYEQY
13 TRBJ1-5 TRBV19 . ASSTTGVSNQPQH
9 TRBJ2-5 TRBV7-9 . ASSLIETQY
13 TRBJ2-1 TRBV28 . ASRLTGGWDHEQF
13 TRBJ1-3 TRBV5-1 once ASSSQGYSGNTIY
14 TRBJ1-1 TRBV9 . ASSPRVGQGGTEAF
13 TRBJ2-7 TRBV10-3 . ATNPGTGTAYEQY
12 TRBJ2-3 TRBV5-1 . ASSMGPGADTQY
13 TRBJ2-1 TRBV18 . ASSPFKSSYNEQF
12 TRBJ1-3 TRBV4-2 once ASSQGPGGNTIY
11 . TRBV6-5 . ASRASAYYEQY
10 TRBJ2-7 TRBV28 . ASSHLPYEQY
12 TRBJ2-2 TRBV28 . ASTRELNTGELF
14 TRBJ2-2 TRBV5-1 . ASSLTGLTNTGELF
15 TRBJ2-1 TRBV5-1 . ASSWKPGLRDYNEQF
13 TRBJ2-1 TRBV5-6 . ASSHSGRTYNEQF
14 TRBJ2-1 TRBV30 . AWRRLAGLGYNEQF
14 TRBJ1-4 TRBV4-2 . ASSQESGPRTEKLF
11 TRBJ2-5 TRBV5-1 . ASNRDNQETQY
11 TRBJ1-1 TRBV5-6 . ASSFIGGGPLF
14 TRBJ2-7 TRBV15 once ATSRGPAGGPHEQY
13 TRBJ2-3 TRBV7-3 once ASSRTGGYTDTQY